The present TCR beta chain was sequenced within a study of blood T cells in healthy people across ages. Combining a sample-barcoded 5' primer with a J-beta primer mix, a second PCR ran for roughly 7 to 11 cycles. TCRdb re-analysed the 5' RACE reads in MiXCR, keeping a single row per CDR3 protein. The sample records about 800,000 distinct CDR3 sequences, 55% to 70% being singletons. V was clipped by 5 bases and J by 2 bases; unmatched bases: 6. The CDR3 consists of 14 residues. Germline V gene data show CDR1 as DFQATT and CDR2 as SNEGSKA (reference sequence). This clonotype has just a few counts. The clonotype originates from a man younger than 40 in good health. Sequencing input: blood. The chain combines TRBV20-1 with TRBJ1-2; 9 bases are shared with TRBD1. CDR3 residues: CSAPNRGPNYGYTF. CDR3 nucleotide sequence: TGCAGTGCTCCGAACAGGGGGCCCAACTATGGCTACACCTTC.